This T cell receptor beta chain is drawn from a study of Graves' ophthalmopathy and Graves' hyperthyroidism. The wider study: The collection of peripheral blood took place at initial diagnosis, before any treatment.

Study-level findings and limits: Blood also held most thyroid clonotypes expanded above 0.001 frequency.

RNA transcripts were the source from which TCR beta CDR3 regions were amplified. First-round RT-PCR used HTBI primers; second-round multiplex PCR followed. TCRdb re-analysed the multiplex PCR reads in MiXCR, keeping a single row per CDR3 protein. The table includes almost 750,000 distinct CDR3 sequences, 35% to 50% detected once. A remark on this clonotype: Its target is not known.

CDR1 and CDR2 from the germline V gene are MGHDK and SYGVNS. With V trimmed by 6 bases and J by 3 bases, 8 bases remained unmatched. The CDR3 contains 16 residues. This TCR was sampled from an adult man with Graves' ophthalmopathy. V is TRBV25-1 and J is TRBJ2-2; the match to TRBD2 covers 9 bases. The material sequenced was peripheral blood. DNA of the CDR3: TGTGCCAGCAGCTTAAGGGCGGGAGGGGACACCGGGGAGCTGTTTTTT. Translation: CASSLRAGGDTGELFF.